A single sample gave rise to the 11 T cell receptor beta chains below, sequenced in a study of shared T cell receptors in the human thymus. Repertoires were generated with immunoSEQ multiplex PCR, while TCRdb's copy carries only in-frame clones and drops some. The top ten clones hold roughly 0.0087% of a sample with more than 550,000 clones, more than 70% of them seen once. These data were also filed under a second study, of human thymus T cells.

The sequenced material came from thymocytes. These receptors came from a boy in the first two years of life with a congenital heart defect.

The chain uses TRBV15 and TRBJ2-7; 8 bases align to TRBD2. The V gene end was trimmed by 5 bases and the J gene end by 4 bases; junction bases not matched to a gene: 13. The CDR3 consists of 16 residues. Germline-derived CDR1 and CDR2 are LNHNV and YYDKDF (reference sequence). The chain's CDR3 is CATSPRGGSGTYEQYF. The CDR3 coding sequence is TGTGCCACCAGCCCTCGGGGGGGTAGCGGGACTTACGAGCAGTACTTC.

The V gene is TRBV27, the J gene TRBJ1-2; 8 bases fit TRBD1. Germline CDR1 MNHEY, CDR2 SMNVEV (reference sequence). CDR3 size: 15 residues. V lost 5 bases and J lost 7; bases outside the gene matches: 12. The CDR3 reads CASSPLDRGGGGYTF. CDR3 bases: TGTGCCAGCAGTCCCCTCGACAGGGGAGGCGGTGGCTACACCTTC.

This clone appeared a single time. The chain couples TRBV10-2 to TRBJ2-7; D is unclear. The germline gives CDR1 WSHSY, CDR2 SAAADI. Trimming cost V 4 bases and J 1 base, with 5 bases left between them. This CDR3 spans 12 amino acids. The DNA of the CDR3 is TGCGCCAGCAGTGCCCTTTCCTACGAGCAGTACTTC. The encoded protein is CASSALSYEQYF.

The gene calls are TRBV6-1 and TRBJ2-7; TRBD2 agrees at 10 bases. Germline-derived CDR1 and CDR2 are MNHNS and SASEGT. CDR3 size: 13 residues. V lost 11 bases, J lost 2 bases, and 6 bases stayed unmatched. For the CDR3, the DNA is TGTGCCGCCCGACTAGCGGGCACCTACGAGCAGTACTTC. Translated: CAARLAGTYEQYF.

The count of this clone is one. This chain's CDR3 is CASSAWTGGAGTEAFF. CDR3 nucleotide sequence: TGTGCCAGCAGTGCGTGGACAGGGGGCGCGGGTACTGAAGCTTTCTTT. The chain couples TRBV2 to TRBJ1-1; TRBD1 agrees at 11 bases. Unmatched junction bases numbered 9, after V lost 4 bases and J lost 5 bases. The germline CDR1 and CDR2 sequences are SNHLY and FYNNEI. The CDR3 length is 16 residues.

The chain joins TRBV2 to TRBJ2-3; D might be TRBD1 (5 bases). Germline V gene sequence: CDR1 SNHLY, CDR2 FYNNEI. The CDR3 runs to 15 residues. Trimming cost V 0 bases and J 6 bases, with 13 bases left between them. DNA of the CDR3: TGTGCCAGCAGTGAAGCGCACCGCCAGGGCGATACGCAGTATTTT. Translating gives CASSEAHRQGDTQYF.

The chain joins TRBV5-1 to TRBJ2-5, with D possibly being TRBD1 (5 bases). The CDR3 runs 13 residues. Germline V lookup: CDR1 SGHRS, CDR2 YFSETQ. V lost 0 bases and J 5 bases, leaving 8 bases between the germline ends. DNA for the CDR3: TGCGCCAGCAGCTTGGAAAGGGGCGAGACCCAGTACTTC. This encodes CASSLERGETQYF.

The chain employs TRBV6-1 and TRBJ2-7; 9 bases map to TRBD1. The CDR3 covers 14 residues. Germline V gene lookup returns CDR1 MNHNS and CDR2 SASEGT. V lost 11 bases and J lost 3; bases outside the gene matches: 11. CDR3 loop: CAAPGGTGFYEQYF. The CDR3 DNA reads TGTGCCGCCCCCGGCGGGACAGGGTTCTACGAGCAGTACTTC.

The chain carries TRBV10-3 and TRBJ2-1; possible D gene TRBD2, 6 bases. Per the germline V gene, CDR1 is ENHRY and CDR2 is SYGVKD. Trimming removed 1 base from V and 4 bases from J, with 23 bases in between. There are 19 residues in the CDR3. CDR3 protein: CAISEWRVGSGEMYNEQFF. For the CDR3, the DNA is TGTGCCATCAGTGAGTGGAGGGTGGGGAGCGGAGAGATGTACAATGAGCAGTTCTTC.

This clone was seen more than once but under ten times. This chain links TRBV4-3 with TRBJ2-7; the D gene is possibly TRBD2 (6 bases). This CDR3 contains 15 residues. Germline V gene lookup returns CDR1 LGHNA and CDR2 YSLEER. V shed 1 base and J shed 5 bases, with 15 bases lying between them. In DNA form, the CDR3 reads TGCGCCAGCAGCCAAGTTGTTTCGGGGGTCAACGAGCAGTACTTC. Amino acid sequence: CASSQVVSGVNEQYF.

V usage is TRBV11-2 and J usage is TRBJ2-1, with a possible D match to TRBD2 (6 bases). V was shortened by 1 base and J by 0 bases, with 16 bases between the two germline ends. The length of the CDR3 is 18 residues. CDR1 and CDR2 from the germline V gene are SGHAT and FQNNGV. In DNA, the CDR3 is TGTGCCAGCAGCTTAGGGGGACTCGGGGCTACCTCCTACAATGAGCAGTTCTTC. Its protein product is CASSLGGLGATSYNEQFF.